Listed below are T cell receptor beta chains from one sample, sequenced in a study of cytomegalovirus exposure and HLA in healthy donors. Using immunoSEQ multiplex PCR, the repertoire was profiled, and TCRdb retains in-frame clones only, with some absent. The sample data list under 150,000 clones. Source material: PBMCs. These receptors all stem from a woman aged 55-70 years in good health and CMV-seronegative. Both conserved end residues are part of each CDR3. D genes are given only for firm matches.

D	V	J	DNA	CDR3
TRBD1	TRBV7-9	TRBJ2-3	TGTGCCAGCAGCTTTACGGCCTTGGGACAGGGAACAGATACGCAGTATTTT	CASSFTALGQGTDTQYF
TRBD1	TRBV30	TRBJ2-2	TGTGCCTCGGACAGGGACACCGGGGAGCTGTTTTTT	CASDRDTGELFF
TRBD1	TRBV19	TRBJ2-2	TGTGCCAGTAGTATCCGGGACAGTAGGAACACCGGGGAGCTGTTTTTT	CASSIRDSRNTGELFF
TRBD1	TRBV5-1	TRBJ2-5	TGCGCCAGCAGTAGGACAGGGGCAGAACAAGAGACCCAGTACTTC	CASSRTGAEQETQYF
-	TRBV6-6	TRBJ2-3	TGTGCCAGCAGTTACGGAGGCACAGATACGCAGTATTTT	CASSYGGTDTQYF
-	TRBV19	TRBJ1-1	TGTGCCAGTAGACAGGACCCAACTGAAGCTTTCTTT	CASRQDPTEAFF
TRBD1	TRBV5-6	TRBJ1-2	TGTGCCAGCAGCGTACAGGGGGATAACTATGGCTACACCTTC	CASSVQGDNYGYTF
-	TRBV7-3	TRBJ2-2	TGTGCCAGCAGCTTCCGCACCGGGGAGCTGTTTTTT	CASSFRTGELFF
TRBD1	TRBV27	TRBJ2-2	TGTGCCAGCAGCCAGGGGGCGAGCGGGGAGCTGTTTTTT	CASSQGASGELFF
TRBD1	TRBV10-3	TRBJ2-7	TGTGCCAGAACCCCGGGACAGGGCTTTGAGCAGTACTTC	CARTPGQGFEQYF
-	TRBV5-4	TRBJ2-7	TGTGCCAGCAGCCCAGGACTCGATCGTTTACTCGAGCAGTACTTC	CASSPGLDRLLEQYF
TRBD1	TRBV28	TRBJ2-5	TGTGCCAGCAGTTCTGGGAAGGGGGCGCGAAAGTACTTC	CASSSGKGARKYF
-	TRBV5-1	TRBJ2-5	TGCGCCAGCAGCTTGGGGGCTCTGGGAGAGACCCAGTACTTC	CASSLGALGETQYF
-	TRBV27	TRBJ2-7	TGTGCCAGCAGGATGACAAGCTCCTACGAGCAGTACTTC	CASRMTSSYEQYF
-	TRBV13	TRBJ1-1	TGTGCCAGCAGCTCACCCCCACGGGTCCCTGAAGCTTTCTTT	CASSSPPRVPEAFF
TRBD1	TRBV29-1	TRBJ1-1	TGCAGCGTTCCCACCCGCGGGACAGCGAACACTGAAGCTTTCTTT	CSVPTRGTANTEAFF
-	TRBV6-1	TRBJ1-2	TGTGCCAGCAGTGAAGCTGGCGGAGGCTATGGCTACACCTTC	CASSEAGGGYGYTF
-	TRBV28	TRBJ2-7	TGTGCCAGTCATCGGACAGACTACGAGCAGTACTTC	CASHRTDYEQYF
-	TRBV10-3	TRBJ2-5	TGTGCCACTACGGGGGAAGGGGAGACCCAGTACTTC	CATTGEGETQYF
-	TRBV7-9	TRBJ1-6	TGTGCCAGCAGCCTGGCCGGACAGCCAGCCTCTTCACCCCTCCACTTT	CASSLAGQPASSPLHF
-	TRBV6-5	TRBJ2-2	TGTGCCAGCATTAAAATGGGGGAGCTGTTTTTT	CASIKMGELFF
-	TRBV28	TRBJ2-7	TGTGCCAGCAGCCCTTATGGGGGGAGTTCATACGAGCAGTACTTC	CASSPYGGSSYEQYF
-	TRBV19	TRBJ1-3	TGTGCCAGTAGTATTGGGCTGTTCTCTGGAAACACCATATATTTT	CASSIGLFSGNTIYF
TRBD1	TRBV5-1	TRBJ2-7	TGCGCCAGCGCTGGAGGACAGGGATCCTACTCCTACGAGCAGTACTTC	CASAGGQGSYSYEQYF
-	TRBV2	TRBJ2-5	TGTGCCAGCCCGCTCGCGGGGGCTCAAGAGACCCAGTACTTC	CASPLAGAQETQYF
-	TRBV5-4	TRBJ1-6	TGTGCCAGCAGCCCGGCGGGGGATAATTCACCCCTCCACTTT	CASSPAGDNSPLHF
TRBD1	TRBV28	TRBJ1-2	TGTGCCGGGTCCCGGGACAGCATTTATGGCTACACCTTC	CAGSRDSIYGYTF
-	TRBV28	TRBJ2-7	TGTGCCAGCAGTTGGGGCCCCCGCGAGCAGTACTTC	CASSWGPREQYF
TRBD1	TRBV7-9	TRBJ1-1	TGTGCCAGCAGCCGGGCAGGGGGCAATCAAGCTTTCTTT	CASSRAGGNQAFF
TRBD1	TRBV28	TRBJ1-3	TGTGCCAGCAGTTCGGGACAGGGTGGAAACACCATATATTTT	CASSSGQGGNTIYF
-	TRBV6-5	TRBJ2-7	TGTGCCAGCAGTTACTCGACGGGGGGCGCAAAATACGAGCAGTACTTC	CASSYSTGGAKYEQYF
TRBD1	TRBV29-1	TRBJ2-7	TGCAGCGTTGTAGGACAGGGGCTGGGCGAGCAGTACTTC	CSVVGQGLGEQYF
TRBD1	TRBV7-3	TRBJ1-2	TGTGCCAGCAGCTTAGGGACAGGGAATGGCCACACCTTC	CASSLGTGNGHTF
-	TRBV7-9	TRBJ1-2	TGTGCCAGCAGCTTAGACCAGGCAGCTAACTATGGCTACACCTTC	CASSLDQAANYGYTF
-	TRBV4-2	TRBJ1-1	TGTGCCAGCAGCCATGAGAGGGAAGCTTTCTTT	CASSHEREAFF
TRBD1	TRBV5-4	TRBJ1-2	TGTGCCAGCAGTAGGGACAGTAACTATGGCTACACCTTC	CASSRDSNYGYTF
-	TRBV28	TRBJ1-2	TGTGCCAGCAGTTTTCCGTTCGCTGCGGGAAGTTCATCAAACTATGGCTACACCTTC	CASSFPFAAGSSSNYGYTF
TRBD1	TRBV11-2	TRBJ2-7	TGTGCCAGCAGCTTAGGGGGACAGAACTCCTACGAGCAGTACTTC	CASSLGGQNSYEQYF
TRBD1	TRBV11-2	TRBJ1-4	TGTGCCAGCAGCCTTGCTCGACAGGGGGAAAAACTGTTTTTT	CASSLARQGEKLFF
-	TRBV6-1	TRBJ2-7	TGTGCCAGCAGCATAGACAGGATTACTTACGAGCAGTACTTC	CASSIDRITYEQYF
TRBD2	TRBV6-5	TRBJ2-3	TGTGCCAGCAGGGGTAGCGGGAGCGGCACAGATACGCAGTATTTT	CASRGSGSGTDTQYF
-	TRBV19	TRBJ2-2	TGTGCCAGTAATAAGGGGGGGCCGCGGACCGGGGAGCTGTTTTTT	CASNKGGPRTGELFF
-	TRBV7-8	TRBJ1-5	TGTGCCAGCAGCCTGGGGCCCCCCGGTGGTCAGCCCCAGCATTTT	CASSLGPPGGQPQHF
-	TRBV10-1	TRBJ1-5	TGCGCCAGCGTCGGACCACCGGGACAATATAGCAATCAGCCCCAGCATTTT	CASVGPPGQYSNQPQHF
TRBD1	TRBV5-8	TRBJ2-7	TGTGCCAGCAGCTTGGGTCCGGGACAGTACGAGCAGTACTTC	CASSLGPGQYEQYF
-	TRBV7-6	TRBJ1-4	TGTGCCAGCAGCTTAGGCAGCGGTCGTGATGAAAAACTGTTTTTT	CASSLGSGRDEKLFF
TRBD2	TRBV25-1	TRBJ2-7	TGTGCCAGCAGCCGACTAGCCTCCGAGCAGTACTTC	CASSRLASEQYF
TRBD1	TRBV27	TRBJ2-7	TGTGCCAGCAGTTTCGGGACAGGGGCCTACGAGCAGTACTTC	CASSFGTGAYEQYF
-	TRBV6-1	TRBJ2-2	TGTGCCAGCAGTGCGGCCCTAGCTCTCTCGAACACCGGGGAGCTGTTTTTT	CASSAALALSNTGELFF
-	TRBV6-1	TRBJ1-5	TGTGCCAGCAGTCAGGCCATTATAAACAATCAGCCCCAGCATTTT	CASSQAIINNQPQHF
-	TRBV28	TRBJ2-7	TGTGCCAGCCAATTGGGGAGCTACGAGCAGTACTTC	CASQLGSYEQYF
-	TRBV11-2	TRBJ1-1	TGTGCCAGCAGCTTCTCTCTTGGCAACACTGAAGCTTTCTTT	CASSFSLGNTEAFF
-	TRBV19	TRBJ2-7	TGTGCCAGTAGTCACCGTGGGGCCTACGAGCAGTACTTC	CASSHRGAYEQYF
-	TRBV5-1	TRBJ2-7	TGCGCCAGCAGCCGAGACAGGCTCTACGAGCAGTACTTC	CASSRDRLYEQYF
TRBD1	TRBV5-1	TRBJ1-6	TGCGCCAGCAGCTTGGCGGGACAGAAGTATAATTCACCCCTCCACTTT	CASSLAGQKYNSPLHF
-	TRBV28	TRBJ2-2	TGTGCCAGCAGTTTACAGGGGCTTCAGCCCGGGGAGCTGTTTTTT	CASSLQGLQPGELFF
-	TRBV19	TRBJ1-2	TGTGCCAGTAGTATTGGGGGCTTGGCTAACTATGGCTACACCTTC	CASSIGGLANYGYTF